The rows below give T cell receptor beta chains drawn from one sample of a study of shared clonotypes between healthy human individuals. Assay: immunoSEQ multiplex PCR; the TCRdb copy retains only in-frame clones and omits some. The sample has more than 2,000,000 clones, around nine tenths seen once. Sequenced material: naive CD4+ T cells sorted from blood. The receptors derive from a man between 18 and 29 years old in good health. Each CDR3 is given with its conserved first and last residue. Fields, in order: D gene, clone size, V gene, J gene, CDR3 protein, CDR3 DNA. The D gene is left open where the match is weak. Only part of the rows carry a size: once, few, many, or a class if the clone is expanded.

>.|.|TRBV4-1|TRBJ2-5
CASRGFETQYF
TGCGCCAGCAGAGGGTTCGAGACCCAGTACTTC
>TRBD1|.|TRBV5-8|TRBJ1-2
CASSLHRGLYYGYTF
TGTGCCAGCAGCCTACACAGGGGGCTGTACTATGGCTACACCTTC
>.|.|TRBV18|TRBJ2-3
CASSPTSHTDTQYF
TGTGCCAGCTCACCAACCAGCCACACAGATACGCAGTATTTT
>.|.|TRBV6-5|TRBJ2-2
CASSRTAYRELFF
TGTGCCAGCAGCAGAACGGCCTATCGGGAGCTGTTTTTT
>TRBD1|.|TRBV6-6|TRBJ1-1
CASSYDTQGGYTEAFF
TGTGCCAGCAGTTACGACACTCAGGGGGGGTACACTGAAGCTTTCTTT
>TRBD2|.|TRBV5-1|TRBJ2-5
CASSLLLAEETQYF
TGCGCCAGCAGCTTGTTACTAGCGGAAGAGACCCAGTACTTC
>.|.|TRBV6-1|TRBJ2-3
CASTLGDTQYF
TGTGCCAGCACCCTTGGGGATACGCAGTATTTT
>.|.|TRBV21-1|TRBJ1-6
CASSKRSGGTYNSPLHF
TGTGCCAGCAGCAAGCGGAGCGGGGGCACCTATAATTCACCCCTCCACTTT
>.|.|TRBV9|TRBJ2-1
CASSPSFNEQFF
TGTGCCAGCAGCCCCTCTTTCAATGAGCAGTTCTTC
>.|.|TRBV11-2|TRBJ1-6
CASSLDYVVGRYSPLHF
TGTGCCAGCAGCTTAGATTATGTTGTCGGACGATACTCACCCCTCCACTTT
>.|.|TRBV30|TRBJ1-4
CAWTIGVGEKLFF
TGTGCCTGGACTATAGGGGTCGGTGAAAAACTGTTTTTT
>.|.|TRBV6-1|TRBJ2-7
CASQGGLGLPYEQYF
TGTGCCAGCCAGGGGGGACTTGGGCTGCCCTACGAGCAGTACTTC
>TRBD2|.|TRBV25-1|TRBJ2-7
CASRTQGTSGTYEQYF
TGTGCCAGCAGAACCCAGGGGACTAGCGGGACCTACGAGCAGTACTTC
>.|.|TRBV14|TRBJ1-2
CASSPQWSYGYTF
TGTGCCAGCAGCCCCCAATGGAGCTATGGCTACACCTTC
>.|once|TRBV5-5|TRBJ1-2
CASRPFQANYGYTF
TGTGCCAGCAGACCTTTTCAGGCGAACTATGGCTACACCTTC
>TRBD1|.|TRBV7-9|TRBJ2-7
CASSLGDSRSEQYF
TGTGCCAGCAGCTTAGGGGACAGTAGGAGCGAGCAGTACTTC
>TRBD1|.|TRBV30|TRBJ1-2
CAWSGQGTVGYTF
TGTGCCTGGAGTGGACAGGGGACGGTAGGCTACACCTTC
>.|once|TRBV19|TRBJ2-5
CASSTTGTWGTQYF
TGTGCCAGTAGTACCACCGGGACCTGGGGGACCCAGTACTTC
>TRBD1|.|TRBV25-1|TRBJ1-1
CASSEGDSRWAFF
TGTGCCAGCAGTGAAGGGGACAGTCGGTGGGCTTTCTTT
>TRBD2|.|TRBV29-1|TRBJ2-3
CSVVGTSGKDTQYF
TGCAGCGTCGTCGGGACTAGCGGGAAAGATACGCAGTATTTT
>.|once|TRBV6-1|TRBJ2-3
CASSDKRGVGDTQYF
TGTGCCAGCAGTGACAAGAGGGGGGTTGGGGATACGCAGTATTTT
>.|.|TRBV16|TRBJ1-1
CASSPMEGNTEAFF
TGTGCCAGCAGCCCCATGGAGGGGAACACTGAAGCTTTCTTT
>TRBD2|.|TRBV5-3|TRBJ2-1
CARSFHSGALWSYNEQFF
TGTGCCAGAAGCTTTCATAGCGGGGCCTTGTGGTCCTACAATGAGCAGTTCTTC
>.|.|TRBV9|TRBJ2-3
CASSVGALSDTQYF
TGTGCCAGCAGCGTAGGAGCCCTATCAGATACGCAGTATTTT
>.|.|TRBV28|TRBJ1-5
CASRLDPTGVQHF
TGTGCCAGCAGGTTGGACCCAACGGGGGTCCAGCATTTT
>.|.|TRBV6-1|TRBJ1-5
CASSEEPGLNQPQHF
TGTGCCAGCAGTGAAGAACCGGGACTTAATCAGCCCCAGCATTTT
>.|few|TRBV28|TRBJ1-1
CASSPFWGYTEAFF
TGTGCCAGCAGTCCCTTCTGGGGTTACACTGAAGCTTTCTTT
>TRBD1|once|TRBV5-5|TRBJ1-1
CASSWGQQPEAFF
TGTGCCAGCAGCTGGGGACAGCAACCTGAAGCTTTCTTT
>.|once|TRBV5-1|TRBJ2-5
CASSLGWTDLGETQYF
TGCGCCAGCAGCTTGGGTTGGACAGACTTAGGCGAGACCCAGTACTTC
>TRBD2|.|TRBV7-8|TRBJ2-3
CASSLAPAGVTDTQYF
TGTGCCAGCAGCTTAGCCCCAGCGGGGGTCACAGATACGCAGTATTTT
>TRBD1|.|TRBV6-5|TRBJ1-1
CASSRGQPHTEAFF
TGTGCCAGCAGCCGGGGACAGCCCCACACTGAAGCTTTCTTT
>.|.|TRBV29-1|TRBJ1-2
CSGSDGGSGYTF
TGCAGCGGTTCCGACGGGGGTTCGGGCTACACCTTC
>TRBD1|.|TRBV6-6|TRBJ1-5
CASRTDRGVFQPQHF
TGTGCCAGCCGCACGGACAGGGGGGTTTTTCAGCCCCAGCATTTT
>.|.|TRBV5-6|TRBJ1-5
CASSLIGRQPQHF
TGTGCCAGCAGCTTGATCGGGCGTCAGCCCCAGCATTTT
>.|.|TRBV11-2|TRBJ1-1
CASSLGQRNTEAFF
TGTGCCAGCAGCCTGGGACAAAGGAACACTGAAGCTTTCTTT
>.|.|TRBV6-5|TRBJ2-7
CASSRQGPYEQYF
TGTGCCAGCAGTCGCCAGGGTCCCTACGAGCAGTACTTC
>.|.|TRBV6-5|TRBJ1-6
CASSPGLAQPPLHF
TGTGCCAGCAGTCCCGGCTTGGCCCAACCACCCCTCCACTTT
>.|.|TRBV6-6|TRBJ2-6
CASRPGGVGLSVLTF
TGTGCCAGCAGGCCCGGCGGGGTAGGTCTCAGCGTCCTGACTTTC
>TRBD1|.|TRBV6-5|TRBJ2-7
CASSFSDRERYEQYF
TGTGCCAGCAGTTTTTCGGACAGGGAAAGGTACGAGCAGTACTTC
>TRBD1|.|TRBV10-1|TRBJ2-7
CASSEGTGAAYEQYF
TGCGCCAGCAGTGAGGGGACAGGGGCCGCTTACGAGCAGTACTTC
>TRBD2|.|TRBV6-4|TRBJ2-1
CASTTRTMVGEGQFF
TGTGCCAGCACTACTCGAACAATGGTGGGGGAGGGGCAGTTCTTC
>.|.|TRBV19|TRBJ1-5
CASSMREGSQPQHF
TGTGCCAGTAGTATGAGGGAAGGGAGTCAGCCCCAGCATTTT
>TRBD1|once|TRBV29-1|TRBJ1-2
CSVVTGQGDYGYTF
TGCAGCGTTGTTACGGGACAGGGAGACTATGGCTACACCTTC